Listed here is a single T cell receptor beta chain. As yet, its antigen is unknown. UMI labels and 5' RACE were used to prepare the TRB cDNA libraries. TCRdb re-called the 5' RACE reads and gives one entry per CDR3 protein, without DNA. The sample's table shows 85,000 to 130,000 distinct CDR3 sequences. There are 18 residues in the CDR3. Germline CDR1 is LGHNA and CDR2 is YSLEER. This sample is drawn from a study of CXCR3-negative and CXCR3-positive naive CD8 T cells. Sorting was done in triplicate for each CD8+ T cell subset (about 330,000 cells each). By phenotype, naive CD8+ T cells were CD45RO-CCR7+CD27+CD95-. Study results and caveats: Compared with CXCR3-negative naive cells, CXCR3-positive naive cells showed more hydrophobic TRB CDR3s.

V and J are TRBV4-3 and TRBJ2-1; TCRdb designates TRBD1, a call that cannot be tested without DNA. This TCR was sampled from a human donor in good health. Some clones in this sample may be carry-over from other donors' samples. The specimen sequenced was naive CXCR3+ CD8+ T cells from blood. This sample's subset: CD45RO-CCR7+CD27+CD95- naive CD8+ T cells expressing CXCR3 (TNR3+). CDR3: CASSQDGLGVSSYNEQFF.